This entry is about one T cell receptor beta chain. The antigen is not known. The data were taken from a study of OX40 agonist ivuxolimab in advanced cancers. Study summary: Every 2 weeks, patients got intravenous ivuxolimab at one of six dose levels (0.01-10 mg/kg). Dose-escalation patients' cancers were hepatocellular carcinoma, melanoma, renal cell or head and neck cancer.

Sequencing was performed with immunoSEQ multiplex PCR; in TCRdb, only in-frame clones are kept and a portion is missing. The sample holds 21,000 or so clones; 78% are singletons and the top ten take around 17%. Study results and caveats: CD4+ and CD8+ T cells in blood underwent clonal expansion by week 6 at 0.1 to 3.0 mg/kg. Low normalized T-cell clonal expansion was additionally recorded for some nonresponders.

The CDR3 contains 13 residues. Looked up from germline, CDR1 is MDHEN and CDR2 is SYDVKM. The junction had 5 bases not matched to a gene; V was cut back by 5 bases and J by 7 bases. This chain joins TRBV28 and TRBJ2-7; 10 bases are shared with TRBD2. The clonotype comes from an adult with an advanced solid tumor such as melanoma, head and neck, liver or kidney cancer. The material sequenced was CD4+ or CD8+ T cells sorted from blood, taken in a trial of the OX40 agonist ivuxolimab. The DNA for the CDR3 is TGTGCCAGCAGTCTAAGCGGGAGGGGTGAGCAGTACTTC. Its translation: CASSLSGRGEQYF.